Listed below are T cell receptor beta chains from one sample, sequenced in a study of T cells in localized non-small cell lung cancer. Sequenced by immunoSEQ multiplex PCR; TCRdb stores in-frame clones only, minus some. The sample includes under 20,000 clones, 90% to 95% of them seen just once. The starting material was peripheral blood, obtained before any cancer treatment. These receptors were taken from a woman aged 35 to 75 with stage I lung adenocarcinoma. CDR3s include the opening cysteine and the closing phenylalanine or tryptophan. A D gene is named only where the DNA matches it firmly. Not every row has a clone size; where given, it reads once, few, many or a size class.

j_gene	v_gene	d_gene	abundance	CDR3aa	CDR3nt
TRBJ1-1	TRBV7-2	NA	NA	CASSLSRNTEAFF	TGTGCCAGCAGCCTCTCACGGAACACTGAAGCTTTCTTT
TRBJ1-2	TRBV14	NA	NA	CASSPGQNLYGYTF	TGTGCCAGCAGCCCCGGACAGAACCTATATGGCTACACCTTC
TRBJ2-3	TRBV5-1	TRBD2	NA	CASSLGGLAGHTDTQYF	TGCGCCAGCAGCTTGGGAGGACTAGCGGGACACACAGATACGCAGTATTTT
TRBJ2-1	TRBV5-4	NA	NA	CASSLKISWGQAYNEQFF	TGTGCCAGCAGCTTAAAGATTTCGTGGGGGCAGGCCTACAATGAGCAGTTCTTC
TRBJ2-5	TRBV5-1	TRBD1	NA	CASSREGQGRGETQYF	TGCGCCAGCAGCCGTGAGGGACAGGGGCGGGGGGAGACCCAGTACTTC
TRBJ2-2	TRBV19	NA	NA	CASSIGGTNTGELFF	TGTGCCAGTAGTATTGGTGGAACGAACACCGGGGAGCTGTTTTTT
TRBJ2-1	TRBV11-2	TRBD1	NA	CASSLMRQGYNEQFF	TGTGCCAGCAGCTTAATGCGACAGGGATACAATGAGCAGTTCTTC
TRBJ1-5	TRBV5-6	NA	NA	CASSLEGRGQPQHF	TGTGCCAGCAGCTTGGAGGGGAGGGGGCAGCCCCAGCATTTT
TRBJ1-4	TRBV14	NA	once	CASSQRQELFF	TGTGCCAGCAGCCAGAGACAGGAACTGTTTTTT
TRBJ1-4	TRBV7-2	TRBD1	few	CASSLDGQENEKLFF	TGTGCCAGCAGCTTAGACGGACAGGAAAATGAAAAACTGTTTTTT
TRBJ2-1	TRBV30	NA	NA	CAWSDRSEQFF	TGTGCCTGGAGTGACAGGAGCGAGCAGTTCTTC
TRBJ2-7	TRBV29-1	NA	once	CSVEEIVKGNYEQYF	TGCAGCGTTGAAGAAATTGTGAAGGGAAACTACGAGCAGTACTTC
TRBJ1-4	TRBV6-5	NA	NA	CASSYSPAATNEKLFF	TGTGCCAGCAGTTACTCCCCGGCAGCAACTAATGAAAAACTGTTTTTT
TRBJ1-1	TRBV7-9	NA	NA	CASTEGSTEAFF	TGTGCCAGCACGGAGGGGAGCACTGAAGCTTTCTTT
TRBJ2-1	TRBV2	TRBD2	NA	CASSERTSGDSYNEQFF	TGTGCCAGCAGTGAGAGGACTAGCGGAGACTCCTACAATGAGCAGTTCTTC
TRBJ1-5	TRBV30	NA	NA	CAGGGNQPQHF	TGTGCAGGGGGAGGCAATCAGCCCCAGCATTTT
TRBJ2-3	TRBV18	NA	NA	CASSLTGQDTQYF	TGTGCCAGCTCACTTACAGGGCAAGATACGCAGTATTTT
TRBJ1-4	TRBV14	NA	NA	CASSSAMGEKLFF	TGTGCCAGCAGCTCGGCGATGGGAGAAAAACTGTTTTTT
TRBJ2-7	TRBV5-3	NA	NA	CAAPGLYEQYF	TGTGCCGCACCGGGACTCTACGAGCAGTACTTC
TRBJ2-5	TRBV7-2	TRBD2	NA	CASSLHGGDQETQYF	TGTGCCAGCAGCTTACATGGGGGGGACCAAGAGACCCAGTACTTC
TRBJ2-3	TRBV7-9	TRBD2	NA	CASSLVGEGTDTQYF	TGTGCCAGCAGCTTAGTCGGGGAGGGGACAGATACGCAGTATTTT
TRBJ1-6	TRBV5-1	NA	NA	CASRGTSANSPLHF	TGCGCCAGCAGAGGGACATCGGCTAATTCACCCCTCCACTTT
TRBJ2-7	TRBV19	NA	NA	CASSITAGMYEQYF	TGTGCCAGTAGTATAACGGCAGGGATGTACGAGCAGTACTTC
TRBJ2-7	TRBV11-3	NA	NA	CASSLNRNTYEQYF	TGTGCCAGCAGCTTGAACCGTAACACCTACGAGCAGTACTTC
TRBJ1-1	TRBV6-5	NA	once	CASRTFQNTEAFF	TGTGCCAGCAGGACCTTCCAGAACACTGAAGCTTTCTTT
TRBJ2-5	TRBV4-1	TRBD2	NA	CASSQEASGIFGETQYF	TGCGCCAGCAGCCAAGAGGCTAGCGGGATATTCGGAGAGACCCAGTACTTC
TRBJ1-4	TRBV12-5	NA	NA	CASGFKGATNEKLFF	TGTGCTAGTGGTTTCAAAGGGGCAACTAATGAAAAACTGTTTTTT
TRBJ2-7	TRBV27	NA	NA	CASSLLGRSAEQYF	TGTGCCAGCAGTTTGCTAGGACGGTCTGCCGAGCAGTACTTC
TRBJ1-3	TRBV5-1	TRBD1	NA	CASSFIEGAYSGNTIYF	TGCGCCAGCAGCTTTATAGAGGGGGCGTACTCTGGAAACACCATATATTTT
TRBJ2-1	TRBV6-1	NA	NA	CASSEGTGRGNEQFF	TGTGCCAGCAGTGAAGGGACTGGACGGGGGAATGAGCAGTTCTTC
TRBJ2-5	TRBV5-1	NA	NA	CASSFIGRGQETQYF	TGCGCCAGCAGCTTCATAGGGAGAGGGCAAGAGACCCAGTACTTC
TRBJ2-1	TRBV2	TRBD2	NA	CASSEGLAGVLSEQFF	TGTGCCAGCAGTGAGGGACTAGCGGGAGTGTTGAGTGAGCAGTTCTTC
TRBJ2-6	TRBV6-5	NA	NA	CATHSGANVLTF	TGTGCCACCCACTCTGGGGCCAACGTCCTGACTTTC
TRBJ1-2	TRBV6-1	TRBD1	NA	CASSEEQGNMVRGYTF	TGTGCCAGCAGTGAAGAACAGGGGAACATGGTGAGAGGCTACACCTTC
TRBJ2-5	TRBV30	TRBD1	NA	CASLTGDRQETQYF	TGTGCCTCCCTAACAGGGGACCGTCAAGAGACCCAGTACTTC
TRBJ2-1	TRBV7-3	NA	once	CASSSFQENEQFF	TGTGCCAGCAGCTCCTTCCAGGAAAATGAGCAGTTCTTC
TRBJ1-2	TRBV6-4	TRBD1	NA	CASKGGQGARGYTF	TGTGCCAGCAAAGGAGGACAGGGGGCCAGAGGCTACACCTTC
TRBJ2-1	TRBV19	TRBD2	NA	CASSIERYASGKAEQFF	TGTGCCAGTAGTATAGAGAGGTATGCTAGCGGGAAGGCTGAGCAGTTCTTC
TRBJ2-5	TRBV5-6	NA	NA	CASSVGWGVQETQYF	TGTGCCAGCAGTGTAGGATGGGGGGTCCAAGAGACCCAGTACTTC
TRBJ2-6	TRBV5-1	NA	NA	CASSLVLGVGANVLTF	TGCGCCAGCAGCTTGGTCCTCGGGGTTGGGGCCAACGTCCTGACTTTC
TRBJ1-1	TRBV7-9	NA	NA	CASSLGGDGNTEAFF	TGTGCCAGCAGCTTAGGCGGGGACGGGAACACTGAAGCTTTCTTT
TRBJ2-1	TRBV11-2	NA	NA	CASSSELGLNNEQFF	TGTGCCAGCAGCTCGGAACTAGGATTAAACAATGAGCAGTTCTTC
TRBJ2-1	TRBV29-1	TRBD2	NA	CSVEDPGRAGMYNEQFF	TGCAGCGTTGAAGATCCCGGGAGGGCCGGGATGTACAATGAGCAGTTCTTC
TRBJ2-7	TRBV7-6	NA	large	CASSLGIAEGYEQYF	TGTGCCAGCAGCTTAGGGATAGCCGAGGGATACGAGCAGTACTTC
TRBJ2-7	TRBV30	NA	NA	CAWSNPYEQYF	TGTGCCTGGAGTAACCCCTACGAGCAGTACTTC
TRBJ2-1	TRBV19	NA	NA	CASSRSAYNEQFF	TGTGCCAGTAGTCGCTCAGCCTACAATGAGCAGTTCTTC
TRBJ2-7	TRBV28	NA	NA	CASSTPAALSYEQYF	TGTGCCAGCAGTACTCCTGCTGCACTCTCCTACGAGCAGTACTTC
TRBJ2-1	TRBV2	NA	NA	CASSETDEQFF	TGTGCCAGCAGTGAAACAGATGAGCAGTTCTTC
TRBJ2-2	TRBV5-1	TRBD1	NA	CASRPAGTENTGELFF	TGCGCCAGCAGGCCCGCCGGGACAGAAAACACCGGGGAGCTGTTTTTT
TRBJ2-7	TRBV7-9	NA	NA	CASSLAGQPYEQYF	TGTGCCAGCAGCTTAGCTGGACAGCCCTACGAGCAGTACTTC
TRBJ1-2	TRBV5-6	NA	NA	CASSPDGDYGYTF	TGTGCCAGCAGCCCGGACGGGGACTATGGCTACACCTTC
TRBJ2-1	TRBV28	TRBD2	once	CASSALLAGRSEQFF	TGTGCCAGCAGTGCCCTACTAGCGGGAAGGAGTGAGCAGTTCTTC
TRBJ2-5	TRBV6-1	TRBD2	NA	CASSLAGGRETQYF	TGTGCCAGCAGCTTAGCGGGAGGGAGAGAGACCCAGTACTTC
TRBJ2-7	TRBV7-2	TRBD2	NA	CASSFSGGANEQYF	TGTGCCAGCAGCTTTAGCGGGGGGGCCAACGAGCAGTACTTC
TRBJ1-1	TRBV28	NA	NA	CASSLWAGPQDTEAFF	TGTGCCAGCAGTTTATGGGCAGGGCCACAGGACACTGAAGCTTTCTTT
TRBJ1-1	TRBV18	TRBD1	NA	CASSQGQGNTEAFF	TGTGCCAGCTCACAGGGACAGGGGAACACTGAAGCTTTCTTT